Sequencing of this TCR beta chain was carried out in a study of T cell changes during pregnancy in multiple sclerosis. The table came from immunoSEQ multiplex PCR; TCRdb's copy has only in-frame clones and leaves some out. The data show tens of thousands of clones, 85% to 95% seen once. V lost 6 bases, J lost 4 bases, and 16 bases lay in between. The CDR3 is made up of 15 amino acids. CDR1 is MNHEY and CDR2 is SVGAGI in the germline V gene. The sequencing used peripheral blood, collected in the third trimester of pregnancy. V and J are TRBV6-5 and TRBJ2-1, with D possibly matching TRBD1 (5 bases). This receptor was identified in a female donor in good health, enrolled as a control in a pregnancy study. The CDR3 DNA is TGTGCCAGCAGGCCGGACCCGGACACTTACAATGAGCAGTTCTTC. Translated: CASRPDPDTYNEQFF.